This is a list of T cell receptor beta chains from one sample in a study of T cells in Graves' hyperthyroidism and ophthalmopathy. TCRdb used MiXCR to reprocess the multiplex PCR reads, holding one entry per CDR3 protein. Of a few hundred thousand distinct CDR3 sequences detected, less than 15% appear once; the ten largest clones hold about 14%. Sequencing input: blood. The receptors here all came from a woman between 40 and 50 years old with Graves' hyperthyroidism that later progressed to Graves' ophthalmopathy. Each CDR3 is given with its conserved first and last residue. The order of the fields is CDR3 DNA, CDR3 protein, D gene, V gene, J gene, clone size. A D gene is named only where the DNA matches it firmly. The size entry is marked missing in some rows and otherwise reads once, few, many or a size class.

TGTGCCAGCAGCTTTCGCACTAGCGGGAATTACGAGCAGTACTTC	CASSFRTSGNYEQYF	TRBD2	TRBV13	TRBJ2-7	.
TGTGCCAGTGCATTGGCAGGTGCAACTAATGAAAAACTGTTTTTT	CASALAGATNEKLFF	.	TRBV12-3/TRBV12-4	TRBJ1-4	many
TGTGCCAGTAGTTGGGGTGCAGGGAAATCCTACGAGCAGTACTTC	CASSWGAGKSYEQYF	.	TRBV19	TRBJ2-7	few
TGCAGTGCTAGAGCAGGGCTGGGGCGGGCAGAGCTCTTAAACGAGCAGTACTTC	CSARAGLGRAELLNEQYF	.	TRBV20-1	TRBJ2-7	.
TGCGCCAGCAGCTTGGGACTAGCGAACAATGAGCAGTTCTTC	CASSLGLANNEQFF	TRBD2	TRBV5-1	TRBJ2-1	many
TGTGCCAGCAGCCCCCACCCCAGGGGGCCGAACACCGGGGAGCTGTTTTTT	CASSPHPRGPNTGELFF	TRBD1	TRBV11-2	TRBJ2-2	many
TGTGCCAGCAGCACGAGATGGGTCTCTGGGGCCAACGTCCTGACTTTC	CASSTRWVSGANVLTF	.	TRBV11-2	TRBJ2-6	.
TGCAGTGCTCTTCGTTTTGAATCTGAGCAGTTCTTC	CSALRFESEQFF	.	TRBV20-1	TRBJ2-1	few
TGTGCCAGCAGCCGCCCGGGGATAGCGGGATATTCCAATGAGCAGTTCTTC	CASSRPGIAGYSNEQFF	TRBD2	TRBV27	TRBJ2-1	many
TGTGCCAGCAGTGATCACAGGGGGGGGCAGCCCCAGCATTTT	CASSDHRGGQPQHF	TRBD1	TRBV2	TRBJ1-5	.
TGTGCCAGCAGTTTAAAGACGATGCGGGGGCCTGACTCTGGAAACACCATATATTTT	CASSLKTMRGPDSGNTIYF	.	TRBV28	TRBJ1-3	many
TGTGCCAGCAGCCAAGCCGCTAGCGGGACCCCCGGGGAGACCCAGTACTTC	CASSQAASGTPGETQYF	TRBD2	TRBV28	TRBJ2-5	.
TGTGCCATCAGGGGGACTAGCGGGAGCACAGATACGCAGTATTTT	CAIRGTSGSTDTQYF	TRBD2	TRBV10-3	TRBJ2-3	many
TGTGCCTGGAGTGTACCAGACAGGGGTTGGGGACCCCAGCATTTT	CAWSVPDRGWGPQHF	TRBD1	TRBV30	TRBJ1-5	.
TGTGCCAGCAGCTTGGGACAGGGCCCCGGGGAGCTGTTTTTT	CASSLGQGPGELFF	TRBD1	TRBV7-8	TRBJ2-2	many
TGCGCCAGCAGCCTCCGGGATAGCGGGAGTAATGAGCAGTTCTTC	CASSLRDSGSNEQFF	TRBD2	TRBV5-1	TRBJ2-1	.
TGTGCCAGCTCACCACCATTTGGTCCGCGGAGAGTTAGCACAGATACGCAGTATTTT	CASSPPFGPRRVSTDTQYF	.	TRBV18	TRBJ2-3	many
TGTGCCAGCAGACAGGGACAGTATAATTCACCCCTCCACTTT	CASRQGQYNSPLHF	TRBD1	TRBV6-1	TRBJ1-6	many
TGTGCCAGCAGCCAAAGGGACAGGGTGTGGTACGAGCAGTACTTC	CASSQRDRVWYEQYF	TRBD1	TRBV11-2	TRBJ2-7	many
TGTGCCAGCACCCTAACAGACGGGGAGACCCAGTACTTC	CASTLTDGETQYF	.	TRBV12-3/TRBV12-4	TRBJ2-5	.
TGTGCCAGCAGCCAAGTTCGGGGGAGCGGCACAGATACGCAGTATTTT	CASSQVRGSGTDTQYF	.	TRBV3-1	TRBJ2-3	many
TGTGCCAGCAGCCAAGAGGAGGTAGGAATTCAGTACTTC	CASSQEEVGIQYF	.	TRBV3-1	TRBJ2-4	many
TGTGCCAGCAGTTTCGATGGCTCCGGCGGGAAGACCCAGTACTTC	CASSFDGSGGKTQYF	.	TRBV28	TRBJ2-5	many
TGTGCCAGGGCCGGGACAGTCAACACCGGGGAGCTGTTTTTT	CARAGTVNTGELFF	TRBD1	TRBV2	TRBJ2-2	many
TGTGCCAGCAGTCCCCAGATGAACACTGAAGCTTTCTTT	CASSPQMNTEAFF	.	TRBV12-3/TRBV12-4	TRBJ1-1	many
TGTGCCAGCAGCTTAGCGAGGGGGTTTGGCGATGAGCAGTTCTTC	CASSLARGFGDEQFF	.	TRBV7-9	TRBJ2-1	many
TGTGCCAGCAGCTTTCGACTACCTCGAGAGCAGTTCTTC	CASSFRLPREQFF	.	TRBV11-1	TRBJ2-1	many
TGCAGCGTTCACGGGACAGGGAGTACAGATACGCAGTATTTT	CSVHGTGSTDTQYF	TRBD1	TRBV29-1	TRBJ2-3	many
TGTGCCATCAGTGAGATAGCGGGAAGGCGCACAGATACGCAGTATTTT	CAISEIAGRRTDTQYF	TRBD2	TRBV10-3	TRBJ2-3	many
TGTGCCAGCACCTCGGGACTAGCGGGAGGGGATACGCAGTATTTT	CASTSGLAGGDTQYF	TRBD2	TRBV12-3/TRBV12-4	TRBJ2-3	many
TGTGCCAGCAGCCAAGAAGAGGCAGCTAGCGGCGGAACCGGGGAGCTGTTTTTT	CASSQEEAASGGTGELFF	TRBD2	TRBV4-2	TRBJ2-2	few